This T cell receptor beta chain was sequenced for a study of T cell responses to AZD1222 COVID-19 vaccine. The method was immunoSEQ multiplex PCR; TCRdb's version includes in-frame clones alone and lacks a portion of them. The repertoire consists of 120,000 to 150,000 clones, with about 89% occurring once and the leading ten covering approximately 4.5%. The germline CDR1 and CDR2 sequences are SGHVS and FQNEAQ. The ends were cut back, 5 bases at V and 7 bases at J, with 11 bases in the middle. The CDR3 sequence is 12 residues long. Details on this clone: Its antigen remains unknown.

Whole-study findings and limits: Once two AZD1222 doses were given, Spike-specific TCR breadth and depth went up. Repertoires were sampled only after the peak T cell response.

V is TRBV7-8 and J is TRBJ1-1; TRBD1 might be the D (5 bases). This receptor was taken from an adult in good health. Sequences were derived from peripheral blood, sampled on day 0 of AZD1222 vaccination. The chain's CDR3 is CASSDRGFEAFF. As DNA, the CDR3 is TGTGCCAGCAGCGACCGGGGGTTTGAAGCTTTCTTT.